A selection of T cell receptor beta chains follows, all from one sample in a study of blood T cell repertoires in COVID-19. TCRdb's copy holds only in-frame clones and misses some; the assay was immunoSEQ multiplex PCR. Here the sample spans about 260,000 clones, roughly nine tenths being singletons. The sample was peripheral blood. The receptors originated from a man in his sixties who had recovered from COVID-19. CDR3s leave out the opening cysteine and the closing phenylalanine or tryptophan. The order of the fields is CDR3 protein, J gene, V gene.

ASSLDRRTPLSGANVLT,TRBJ2-6,TRBV11-2
ASSLGTVTDTQY,TRBJ2-3,TRBV7-3
ASSERTGDNSPLH,TRBJ1-6,TRBV18
ASSLEGATDTQY,TRBJ2-3,TRBV5-1
ASSLMRDTGELF,TRBJ2-2,TRBV11-2
ASSPEGAGGFNEQF,TRBJ2-1,TRBV5-6
ASSINRGTEAF,TRBJ1-1,TRBV7-8
ASSQDRGYTGKGARNTEAF,TRBJ1-1,TRBV3-1/TRBV3-2
ASSLTPERGGPEQF,TRBJ2-1,TRBV5-1
ASSQVSGNHGYT,TRBJ1-2,TRBV3-1/TRBV3-2
ASSSTGMNQPQH,TRBJ1-5,TRBV6-2/TRBV6-3
ASSPWDRERTEAF,TRBJ1-1,TRBV9
ASSQAGGGRTDTQY,TRBJ2-3,TRBV3-1/TRBV3-2
ASSKGQEFQNTGELF,TRBJ2-2,TRBV7-2
ASSRRQEDKLSSYNSPLH,TRBJ1-6,TRBV5-1
TSSRLAGPYNEQF,TRBJ2-1,TRBV1
ASSMRGDRASNQPQH,TRBJ1-5,TRBV19